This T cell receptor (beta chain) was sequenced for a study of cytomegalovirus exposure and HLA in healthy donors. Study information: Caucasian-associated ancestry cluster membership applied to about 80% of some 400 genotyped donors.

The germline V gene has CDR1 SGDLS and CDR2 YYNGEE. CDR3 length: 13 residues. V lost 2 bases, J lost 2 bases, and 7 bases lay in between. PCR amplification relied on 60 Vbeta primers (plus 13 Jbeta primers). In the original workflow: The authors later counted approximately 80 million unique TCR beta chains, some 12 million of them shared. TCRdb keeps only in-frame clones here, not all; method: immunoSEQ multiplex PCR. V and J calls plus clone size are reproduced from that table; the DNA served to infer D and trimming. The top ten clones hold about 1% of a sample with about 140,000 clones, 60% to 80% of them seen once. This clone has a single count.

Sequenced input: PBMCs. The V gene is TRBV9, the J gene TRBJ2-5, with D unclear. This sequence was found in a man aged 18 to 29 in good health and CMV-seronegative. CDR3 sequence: CASSVASQETQYF. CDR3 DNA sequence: TGTGCCAGCAGCGTGGCCTCGCAAGAGACCCAGTACTTC.